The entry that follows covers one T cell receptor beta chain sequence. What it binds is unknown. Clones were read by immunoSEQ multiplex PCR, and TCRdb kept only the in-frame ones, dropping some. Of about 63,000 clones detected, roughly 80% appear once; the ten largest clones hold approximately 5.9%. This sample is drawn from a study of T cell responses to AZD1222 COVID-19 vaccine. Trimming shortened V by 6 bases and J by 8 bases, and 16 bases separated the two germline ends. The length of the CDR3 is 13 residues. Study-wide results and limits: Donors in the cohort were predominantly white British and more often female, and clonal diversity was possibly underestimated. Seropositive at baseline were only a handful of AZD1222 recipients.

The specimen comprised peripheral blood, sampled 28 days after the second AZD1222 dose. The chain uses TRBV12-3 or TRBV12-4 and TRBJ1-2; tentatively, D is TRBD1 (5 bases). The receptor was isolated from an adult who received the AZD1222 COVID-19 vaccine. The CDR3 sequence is CASREPGPSGYTF. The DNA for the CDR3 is TGTGCCAGCAGGGAGCCGGGACCTTCAGGCTACACCTTC.